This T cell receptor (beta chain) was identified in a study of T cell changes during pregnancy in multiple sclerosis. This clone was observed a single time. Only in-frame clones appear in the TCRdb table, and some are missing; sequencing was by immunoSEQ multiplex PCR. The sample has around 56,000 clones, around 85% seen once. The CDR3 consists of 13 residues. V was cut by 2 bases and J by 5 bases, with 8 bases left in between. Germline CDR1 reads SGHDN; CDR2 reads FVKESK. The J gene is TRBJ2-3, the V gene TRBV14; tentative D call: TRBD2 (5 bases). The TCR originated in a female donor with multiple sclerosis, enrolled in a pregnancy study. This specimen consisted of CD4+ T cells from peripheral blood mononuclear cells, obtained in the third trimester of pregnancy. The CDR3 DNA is TGTGCCAGCAGCCAACAGGAGGAAGATACGCAGTATTTT. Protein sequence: CASSQQEEDTQYF.